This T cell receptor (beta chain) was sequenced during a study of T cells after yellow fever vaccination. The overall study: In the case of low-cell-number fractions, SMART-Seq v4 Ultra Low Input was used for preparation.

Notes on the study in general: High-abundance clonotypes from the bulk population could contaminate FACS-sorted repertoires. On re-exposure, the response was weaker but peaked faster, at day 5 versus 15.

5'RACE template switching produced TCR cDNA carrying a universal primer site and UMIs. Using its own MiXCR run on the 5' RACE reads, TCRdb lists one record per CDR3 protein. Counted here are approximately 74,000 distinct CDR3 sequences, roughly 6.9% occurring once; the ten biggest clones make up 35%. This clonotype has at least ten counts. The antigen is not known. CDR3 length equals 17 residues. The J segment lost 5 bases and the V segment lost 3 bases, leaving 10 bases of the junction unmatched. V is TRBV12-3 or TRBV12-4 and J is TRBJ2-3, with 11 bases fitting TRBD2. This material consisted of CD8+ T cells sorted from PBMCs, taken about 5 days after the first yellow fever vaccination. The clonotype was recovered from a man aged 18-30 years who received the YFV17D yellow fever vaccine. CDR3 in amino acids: CASSFIPGLAEKDTQYF. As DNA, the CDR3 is TGTGCCAGCAGTTTTATACCGGGACTAGCGGAAAAAGATACGCAGTATTTT.